These 12 T cell receptor beta chains came from one sample sequenced in a study of CD8+ T cells in alopecia areata. TCR sequencing used cDNA made by reverse transcription of extracted RNA. Assay: immunoSEQ multiplex PCR; the TCRdb copy retains only in-frame clones and omits some. The data contain over 80,000 clones, around 44% of them singletons. The treatment denotes: oral pan-JAK inhibitor, 5-10 mg twice daily. The sample consisted of CD8+ T cells sorted from blood, taken at week 24, from a patient treated with tofacitinib. The receptors were sampled from a human donor with alopecia areata.

V is TRBV4-1 and J is TRBJ2-7, with a tentative D call TRBD2 (6 bases). V was shortened by 0 bases and J by 3 bases, with 18 bases between the two germline ends. The CDR3 has 17 residues. Per germline, CDR1 MGHRA and CDR2 YSYEKL. The CDR3 protein is CASSQDLVAGLGYEQYF. CDR3 DNA sequence: TGCGCCAGCAGCCAAGACTTAGTGGCGGGGTTAGGCTACGAGCAGTACTTC.

The chain recombines TRBV19 with TRBJ2-5, with D maybe TRBD1 (6 bases). Trimming removed 1 base from V and 5 bases from J, with 11 bases in between. CDR1 is LNHDA and CDR2 is SQIVND in the germline V gene (reference sequence). The length of the CDR3 is 14 residues. The DNA for the CDR3 is TGTGCCAGTAGTATAGCGTTTGACAGGGAGACCCAGTACTTC. Its translation: CASSIAFDRETQYF.

There are a few counts of this clone. The chain employs TRBV29-1 and TRBJ2-5; perhaps D is TRBD1 or TRBD2 (5 bases each). Germline V gene lookup returns CDR1 SQVTM and CDR2 ANQGSEA. This CDR3 comprises 11 residues. Trimming pared 4 bases from V and 7 bases from J, leaving 10 bases between. The CDR3 protein is CSVVGGPTQYF. The CDR3, as DNA: TGCAGCGTTGTTGGGGGTCCGACCCAGTACTTC.

The chain is built from TRBV18 and TRBJ2-7, with 9 bases lining up with TRBD1. The CDR3 extends over 13 amino acids. The germline CDR1 and CDR2 sequences are KGHSH and LQKENI. V lost 6 bases to trimming and J lost 4 bases; unmatched junction nucleotides: 4. CDR3 sequence (DNA): TGTGCCAGCTCGGACAGGGGTTCGTACGAGCAGTACTTC. Protein: CASSDRGSYEQYF.

The gene calls are TRBV15 and TRBJ1-2; 7 bases map to TRBD1. CDR3 size: 16 residues. Germline trimming cut 3 bases from V and 3 bases from J; bases unmatched to any gene: 10. Germline CDR1 is LNHNV and CDR2 is YYDKDF (reference sequence). The CDR3 nucleotides read TGTGCCACCAGCAGTGCCTCCCAGGGGGTAGACTATGGCTACACCTTC. Translating it yields CATSSASQGVDYGYTF.

V is TRBV28 and J is TRBJ2-4; a weak D match, TRBD1 (6 bases). In germline, CDR1 is MDHEN, CDR2 SYDVKM. This CDR3 spans 15 amino acids. Trimming removed 1 base at V and 3 bases at J, with 10 bases between. The CDR3 region has the DNA TGTGCCAGCAGTTTATTACCAGGGGTCAAAAACATTCAGTACTTC. Translating gives CASSLLPGVKNIQYF.

This clone has more than one count but fewer than ten. V gene TRBV7-9 combines with J gene TRBJ2-7, with D tentatively TRBD1 (6 bases). The V gene lost 3 bases and the J gene lost 3 bases, with 15 bases spanning the gap. The germline gives CDR1 SEHNR, CDR2 FQNEAQ (reference sequence). The CDR3 is 15 amino acids. DNA of the CDR3: TGTGCCAGCAGCTTCCTGGCGGACAGCCTCTACGAGCAGTACTTC. It is translated as CASSFLADSLYEQYF.

This clone is judged medium-sized. J is TRBJ2-5 and V is TRBV18, with 10 bases matching TRBD2. The germline V gene has CDR1 KGHSH and CDR2 LQKENI. The CDR3 covers 17 residues. J gave up 5 bases and V 5 bases, and 14 bases lay outside the gene matches. CDR3: CASSTVTTGTSEETQYF. For the CDR3, the DNA is TGTGCCAGCTCAACCGTTACTACAGGGACTAGCGAGGAGACCCAGTACTTC. Drawing the rest from reference TRBV18 and TRBJ2-5, the complete variable domain is NAGVMQNPRHLVRRRGQEARLRCSPMKGHSHVYWYRQLPEEGLKFMVYLQKENIIDESGMPKERFSAEFPKEGPSILRIQQVVRGDSAAYFCASSTVTTGTSEETQYFGPGTRLLVL.

In its sample, this clone was seen a few times. The chain is built from TRBV7-9 and TRBJ2-1; D perhaps matches TRBD1 (6 bases). This CDR3 comprises 14 residues. V was shortened by 6 bases and J by 4 bases, with 13 bases between the two germline ends. The V gene's germline CDR1 is SEHNR and CDR2 FQNEAQ (reference sequence). The CDR3 loop is CASRAAGAYNEQFF. The CDR3 bases are TGTGCCAGCAGGGCGGCAGGGGCGTACAATGAGCAGTTCTTC.

The genes are TRBV28 and TRBJ1-2; D not resolved. The CDR3 covers 14 residues. CDR1 is MDHEN, CDR2 SYDVKM, per germline. V lost 4 bases, J lost 8 bases, and 17 bases lay in between. For the CDR3, the DNA is TGTGCCAGCAGTTCTCGAGGCAGGCCAAGGGGCTACACCTTC. Its translation: CASSSRGRPRGYTF.

This clone has more than one count but fewer than ten. V and J are TRBV25-1 and TRBJ1-1; D gene uncertain. In germline, CDR1 is MGHDK, CDR2 SYGVNS. The V end lost 5 bases, the J end lost 0 bases, and 7 bases lay between the germline ends. There are 13 residues in the CDR3. This CDR3 is CASSQQMNTEAFF. The CDR3 DNA reads TGTGCCAGCAGTCAGCAAATGAACACTGAAGCTTTCTTT. Supplemented by reference TRBV25-1 and TRBJ1-1, the full variable domain reads EADIYQTPRYLVIGTGKKITLECSQTMGHDKMYWYQQDPGMELHLIHYSYGVNSTEKGDLSSESTVSRIRTEHFPLTLESARPSHTSQYLCASSQQMNTEAFFGQGTRLTVV.

The chain links TRBV6-6 to TRBJ2-1; TRBD2 might be the D (6 bases). Trimming shortened V by 3 bases and J by 6 bases, and 15 bases separated the two germline ends. CDR3 length: 15 amino acids. Germline CDR1 MNHNY, CDR2 SVGAGI (reference sequence). This chain's CDR3 is CASSYSAGRVNEQFF. CDR3 DNA: TGTGCCAGCAGTTATAGCGCGGGAAGAGTCAATGAGCAGTTCTTC.